What follows are 28 T cell receptor beta chains derived from one specimen sequenced in a study of blood T cell repertoires in COVID-19. Clones were sequenced by immunoSEQ multiplex PCR, and TCRdb holds only the in-frame ones, with some missing. The data show about 100,000 clones, around 84% seen once. What was sequenced was peripheral blood. All receptors come from a woman between 55 and 75 years old with acute or convalescent COVID-19.

The rearrangement links TRBV5-4 to TRBJ2-2; perhaps TRBD2 as D (6 bases). Germline-derived CDR1 and CDR2 are SGHNT and YYREEE (reference sequence). The length of the CDR3 is 14 residues. Trimming left V 3 bases short and J 4 bases short, with 10 bases between. CDR3 sequence (DNA): TGTGCCAGCAGCTCTCCCGGGGGCACCGGGGAGCTGTTTTTT. Translation: CASSSPGGTGELFF.

This chain uses TRBV18 with TRBJ1-6, with 9 bases that match TRBD1. Germline CDR1 and CDR2: KGHSH and LQKENI. The CDR3 is made up of 14 amino acids. J was trimmed by 9 bases and V by 6 bases; bases with no gene match: 6. Written as DNA, the CDR3 is TGTGCCAGCTCTCAAGACAGGGGGGGTTCACCCCTCCACTTT. This sequence encodes CASSQDRGGSPLHF.

This clone was detected only once. The V and J genes are TRBV9 and TRBJ1-6; possible D gene TRBD1, 5 bases. V was shortened by 0 bases and J by 7 bases, with 14 bases between the two germline ends. Per the germline V gene, CDR1 is SGDLS and CDR2 is YYNGEE. This CDR3 spans 16 amino acids. The CDR3: CASSVEGGALNSPLHF. CDR3 DNA: TGTGCCAGCAGCGTAGAAGGAGGGGCCCTAAATTCACCCCTCCACTTT.

CDR3 amino acids: CASSLTPDRVQETQYF. The CDR3 bases are TGTGCCAGCAGCTTAACGCCGGACAGGGTCCAAGAGACCCAGTACTTC. V is TRBV7-3 and J is TRBJ2-5; 8 bases match TRBD1. V shed 0 bases and J 1 base; nucleotides not matched to a gene: 4. CDR1 SGHTA and CDR2 FQGTGA come from the germline V gene. There are 16 residues in the CDR3.

This clone was seen a few times. This chain joins TRBV19 and TRBJ1-2; 10 positions agree with TRBD1. With 3 bases clipped from V and 0 bases from J, the junction kept 10 bases outside the gene matches. The CDR3 contains 18 residues. The germline CDR1 and CDR2 sequences are LNHDA and SQIVND (reference sequence). The CDR3 loop reads CASSMRTGGRSANYGYTF. DNA for the CDR3: TGTGCCAGTAGTATGCGGACAGGGGGAAGGTCAGCTAACTATGGCTACACCTTC. Drawing the rest from reference TRBV19 and TRBJ1-2, the complete variable domain is DGGITQSPKYLFRKEGQNVTLSCEQNLNHDAMYWYRQDPGQGLRLIYYSQIVNDFQKGDIAEGYSVSREKKESFPLTVTSAQKNPTAFYLCASSMRTGGRSANYGYTFGSGTRLTVV.

This clone was counted between two and nine times. The chain employs TRBV5-8 and TRBJ1-4, with 8 bases fitting TRBD1. Germline V gene data show CDR1 as SGHTS and CDR2 as YDEGEE. This CDR3 is 14 amino acids long. Trimming cost V 4 bases and J 6 bases; bases outside gene matches: 5. CDR3 sequence (DNA): TGTGCCAGCAGCCTCAGGGGGCTTGATGAAAAACTGTTTTTT. This translates into CASSLRGLDEKLFF.

This chain uses TRBV9 with TRBJ2-7; no definite D call. V dropped 4 bases and J dropped 4 bases, with 18 bases sitting between them. CDR1 SGDLS and CDR2 YYNGEE come from the germline V gene. CDR3 size: 15 residues. CDR3 nucleotides: TGTGCCAGCAGCCCCCTCCCAGCGATGCTTTACGAGCAGTACTTC. Encoded protein: CASSPLPAMLYEQYF.

This sequence joins TRBV10-2 and TRBJ2-2; D is perhaps TRBD2 (6 bases). With 3 bases removed from V and 5 bases from J, the gap between germline ends came to 10 bases. There are 14 residues in the CDR3. Germline V gene sequence: CDR1 WSHSY, CDR2 SAAADI. The CDR3 sequence is CASSEIRGTGELFF. The CDR3 DNA follows: TGCGCCAGCAGTGAAATACGGGGGACCGGGGAGCTGTTTTTT.

The chain couples TRBV4-3 to TRBJ1-6; possible D gene TRBD1, 5 bases. V was cut by 0 bases and J by 10 bases, with 13 bases left in between. Germline V gives CDR1 LGHNA, CDR2 YSLEER. The CDR3 is made up of 15 amino acids. The CDR3 protein is CASSQDSRVGSPLHF. The DNA of the CDR3 is TGCGCCAGCAGCCAAGATTCCAGGGTCGGGTCACCCCTCCACTTT.

V usage is TRBV6-2 or TRBV6-3 and J usage is TRBJ1-1, with 7 bases lining up with TRBD1. Germline V CDR1 and CDR2: MNHEY, SVGEGT. With 0 bases clipped from V and 5 bases from J, the junction kept 12 bases outside the gene matches. The CDR3 has 17 residues. The CDR3 DNA sequence: TGTGCCAGCAGTTACTCGACTTCGTCCGCAGGGGGGACTGAAGCTTTCTTT. Residues: CASSYSTSSAGGTEAFF.

The V gene is TRBV7-3, the J gene TRBJ2-5, with D perhaps TRBD1 (5 bases). This CDR3 has 13 amino acids. Trimming shortened V by 5 bases and J by 6 bases, and 13 bases separated the two germline ends. Per germline, CDR1 SGHTA and CDR2 FQGTGA. CDR3: CASSQQEWQTQYF. As DNA, the CDR3 is TGTGCCAGCAGCCAACAGGAGTGGCAGACCCAGTACTTC.

In DNA, the CDR3 is TGCAGCGTGGGGGACAGGAGTGAAAAACTGTTTTTT. Translated: CSVGDRSEKLFF. V and J are TRBV29-1 and TRBJ1-4; 8 positions agree with TRBD1. Trimming cost V 6 bases and J 7 bases; bases outside gene matches: 4. The CDR3 contains 12 residues. The V gene's germline CDR1 is SQVTM and CDR2 ANQGSEA. Complete variable domain (other parts from reference TRBV29-1 and TRBJ1-4): SAVISQKPSRDICQRGTSLTIQCQVDSQVTMMFWYRQQPGQSLTLIATANQGSEATYESGFVIDKFPISRPNLTFSTLTVSNMSPEDSSIYLCSVGDRSEKLFFGSGTQLSVL.

V gene TRBV10-1 combines with J gene TRBJ1-1; D not resolved. V gave up 10 bases and J gave up 0 bases, with 12 bases separating them. The CDR3 extends over 13 amino acids. The germline gives CDR1 WNHNN, CDR2 SYGVQD (reference sequence). For the CDR3, the DNA is TGCGCCATTCTGAGGAGCCTGAACACTGAAGCTTTCTTT. Its protein is CAILRSLNTEAFF.

The gene calls are TRBV6-2 or TRBV6-3 and TRBJ1-1; 9 bases agree with TRBD1. With 0 bases clipped from V and 5 bases from J, the junction kept 7 bases outside the gene matches. Per germline, CDR1 MNHEY and CDR2 SVGEGT. The CDR3 length is 16 residues. CDR3 coding DNA: TGTGCCAGCAGTTACTCGCGGGGACAGGGAAGGACTGAAGCTTTCTTT. As protein: CASSYSRGQGRTEAFF.

CDR3 coding DNA: TGTGCCAGCAGCCTCCCCTGGGGGGGGGCAACGTACGAGCAGTACTTC. Translated: CASSLPWGGATYEQYF. The chain combines TRBV28 with TRBJ2-7; D perhaps matches TRBD2 (7 bases). V lost 6 bases and J 4 bases, leaving 22 bases between the germline ends. The CDR3 length is 16 residues. Germline loops: CDR1 MDHEN, CDR2 SYDVKM.

V and J are TRBV5-1 and TRBJ2-3; 14 bases line up with TRBD2. Trimming removed 0 bases from V and 2 bases from J; junction bases left unmatched: 2. This CDR3 is 17 amino acids long. Germline V gene lookup returns CDR1 SGHRS and CDR2 YFSETQ. The CDR3 DNA is TGCGCCAGCAGCTTGGGGACTAGCGGGGGGACCACAGATACGCAGTATTTT. It codes for CASSLGTSGGTTDTQYF.

The J gene is TRBJ1-6, the V gene TRBV7-2; 7 bases fit TRBD1. CDR1 SGHTA and CDR2 FQGNSA come from the germline V gene. This CDR3 has 16 amino acids. V lost 1 base and J lost 7; bases outside the gene matches: 7. The CDR3 reads CASSLDEGARNSPLHF. For the CDR3, the DNA is TGTGCCAGCAGCTTAGATGAGGGGGCGCGCAATTCACCCCTCCACTTT.

This clone was picked up a small number of times. The CDR3 DNA reads as TGTGCCAGCAGCTTGGAGAGGTCTTCACCCCTCCACTTT. Its protein is CASSLERSSPLHF. The chain recombines TRBV5-5 with TRBJ1-6; unclear D gene. This CDR3 spans 13 amino acids. V shed 0 bases and J shed 9 bases, with 7 bases lying between them. The germline V gene has CDR1 SGHKS and CDR2 YYEKEE (reference sequence).

The gene calls are TRBV4-3 and TRBJ2-5; 14 bases line up with TRBD2. There are 18 residues in the CDR3. Germline-derived CDR1 and CDR2 are LGHNA and YSLEER. The junction had 8 bases not matched to a gene; V was cut back by 4 bases and J by 1 base. The DNA for the CDR3 is TGCGCCAGCAGCCGACGACTAGCGGGGGGGCCCGTCCAAGAGACCCAGTACTTC. Amino acids: CASSRRLAGGPVQETQYF.

This clone was picked up a small number of times. CDR3 nucleotide sequence: TGTGCCAGTAGCACGGCGACTAGCGGGGTCTACGAGCAGTACTTC. It specifies CASSTATSGVYEQYF. The chain links TRBV19 to TRBJ2-7; 11 bases line up with TRBD2. CDR3 length equals 15 residues. Unmatched junction bases numbered 7, after V lost 6 bases and J lost 3 bases. Germline CDR1 and CDR2: LNHDA and SQIVND (reference sequence).

The chain employs TRBV19 and TRBJ1-1; D perhaps matches TRBD1 (5 bases). V lost 5 bases and J 7 bases, leaving 20 bases between the germline ends. There are 15 residues in the CDR3. Germline CDR1 reads LNHDA; CDR2 reads SQIVND (reference sequence). The CDR3 DNA follows: TGTGCCAGTAGTCCCCGCGGGACCATGGGAAATGAAGCTTTCTTT. Protein: CASSPRGTMGNEAFF. The whole variable domain, filled in from reference TRBV19 and TRBJ1-1, reads DGGITQSPKYLFRKEGQNVTLSCEQNLNHDAMYWYRQDPGQGLRLIYYSQIVNDFQKGDIAEGYSVSREKKESFPLTVTSAQKNPTAFYLCASSPRGTMGNEAFFGQGTRLTVV.

The chain combines TRBV4-1 with TRBJ2-5; 7 nucleotides match TRBD1. The V segment lost 3 bases and the J segment 6 bases; nucleotides outside the gene matches: 1. Germline CDR1 MGHRA, CDR2 YSYEKL. The CDR3 is made up of 12 amino acids. In DNA, the CDR3 is TGCGCCAGCAGCCAGACAGGGCAGACCCAGTACTTC. Encoded protein: CASSQTGQTQYF.

The chain carries TRBV19 and TRBJ1-3, with 9 nucleotides matching TRBD1. CDR1 is LNHDA, CDR2 SQIVND, per germline (reference sequence). Trimming at V came to 3 bases and at J to 4 bases, leaving 10 bases not matched to a gene. The length of the CDR3 is 17 residues. The CDR3 sequence: CASSIQAGTGNGNTIYF. The DNA of the CDR3 is TGTGCCAGTAGTATTCAGGCCGGGACAGGGAACGGAAACACCATATATTTT.

This chain joins TRBV3-1 (or the pseudogene TRBV3-2) and TRBJ2-6; 11 bases line up with TRBD1. Germline V CDR1 and CDR2: LGHDT, YNNKEL (reference sequence). V was pared by 5 bases and J by 0 bases, with 6 bases of the junction left unmatched. The CDR3 is 18 amino acids. The CDR3 nucleotides read TGTGCCAGCAGCAAACGGACAGGGGGCAACTCTGGGGCCAACGTCCTGACTTTC. Its protein is CASSKRTGGNSGANVLTF.

This chain joins TRBV3-1 (or the pseudogene TRBV3-2) and TRBJ2-7; possibly TRBD2 for D (5 bases). Germline lookup yields CDR1 LGHDT and CDR2 YNNKEL (reference sequence). Trimming left V 11 bases short and J 5 bases short, with 13 bases between. CDR3 length: 11 amino acids. In DNA, the CDR3 is TGTGCCTGCCAAACGGAGGACGAGCAGTACTTC. Protein: CACQTEDEQYF.

V is TRBV7-2 and J is TRBJ2-1; tentative D call: TRBD1 (6 bases). Germline V gives CDR1 SGHTA, CDR2 FQGNSA. CDR3 length equals 14 residues. V was cut by 0 bases and J by 8 bases, with 11 bases left in between. CDR3 nucleotides: TGTGCCAGCAGCTTAGCCTGGGGGCGCGATGAGCAGTTCTTC. It encodes CASSLAWGRDEQFF.

The genes are TRBV14 and TRBJ2-1, with 8 bases fitting TRBD1. The CDR3 extends over 15 amino acids. Germline CDR1 SGHDN, CDR2 FVKESK. The J segment lost 2 bases and the V segment lost 8 bases, leaving 8 bases of the junction unmatched. This CDR3 reads CASRKQGGTYNEQFF. CDR3 DNA: TGTGCCAGCCGTAAACAGGGGGGCACCTACAATGAGCAGTTCTTC. The whole variable domain, remainder taken from reference TRBV14 and TRBJ2-1, is EAGVTQFPSHSVIEKGQTVTLRCDPISGHDNLYWYRRVMGKEIKFLLHFVKESKQDESGMPNNRFLAERTGGTYSTLKVQPAELEDSGVYFCASRKQGGTYNEQFFGPGTRLTVL.

The CDR3 protein is CASSTSLGGGNDKQFF. For the CDR3, the DNA is TGTGCCAGCAGCACATCCCTAGGGGGCGGTAATGATAAGCAGTTCTTC. This sequence joins TRBV7-2 and TRBJ2-1; 7 bases line up with TRBD1. This CDR3 region has 16 residues. Germline V gene sequence: CDR1 SGHTA, CDR2 FQGNSA. The trim removed 5 bases at V and 11 bases at J, leaving 18 bases unmatched.